The 17 T cell receptor beta chains in this list originate from one sample, sequenced in a study of CD8 T cells in Susac syndrome (dated by TCRdb to between 2018 and 2021). Library creation used the immunoSEQ multiplex PCR assay. RNA was extracted using the RNeasy kit, and 0.5 to 1 microgram was reverse transcribed with random hexamers. TCRdb redid the processing of the public reads, applying fastp at Q25 and MiXCR, and retained in-frame beta chains. Each record represents a unique CDR3 protein, reported with the most common genes and DNA among its rows. This sample has 150,000 to 250,000 distinct CDR3 sequences in its table, and 90% to 95% of those were observed once. The ten largest clones represent around 0.085% of the sample. The sequenced material came from CD4+ T cells from PBMCs. Receptors were obtained from a human donor with multiple sclerosis.

This chain uses TRBV4-1 with TRBJ2-7; D is ambiguous. The CDR3 is 13 residues long. Germline CDR1 reads MGHRA; CDR2 reads YSYEKL. V lost 0 bases and J 0 bases, leaving 3 bases between the germline ends. Written as DNA, the CDR3 is TGCGCCAGCAGCCAAGACTACTCCTACGAGCAGTACTTC. As protein: CASSQDYSYEQYF.

V usage is TRBV20-1 and J usage is TRBJ2-1, with a tentative D call TRBD1 (6 bases). Germline V CDR1 and CDR2: DFQATT, SNEGSKA (reference sequence). This CDR3 contains 14 residues. V lost 6 bases and J 6 bases, leaving 18 bases between the germline ends. The CDR3 DNA reads TGCAGTGCCCGCCGAGCCAGGGGATCCAATGAGCAGTTCTTC. Protein product: CSARRARGSNEQFF.

The rearrangement links TRBV6-1 to TRBJ2-1, with D tentatively TRBD2 (5 bases). The length of the CDR3 is 15 residues. Germline loops: CDR1 MNHNS, CDR2 SASEGT. Deletions cut 1 base from V and 0 bases from J, with 7 bases between. The CDR3 loop is CASSEGGSSYNEQFF. The CDR3 nucleotides are TGTGCCAGCAGTGAAGGAGGGAGCTCCTACAATGAGCAGTTCTTC.

The J gene is TRBJ2-5, the V gene TRBV6-6; 7 bases are a match to TRBD1. This CDR3 is 16 amino acids long. Germline trimming cut 7 bases from V and 1 base from J; bases unmatched to any gene: 12. Germline assignment: CDR1 MNHNY and CDR2 SVGAGI (reference sequence). The CDR3 protein is CASTDSRGTFQETQYF. In nucleotides, the CDR3 is TGTGCCAGCACAGATAGCAGGGGGACCTTCCAAGAGACCCAGTACTTC.

This rearrangement joins TRBV6-5 to TRBJ1-4; D remains unclear. This CDR3 spans 14 amino acids. Germline CDR1 and CDR2: MNHEY and SVGAGI. V gave up 4 bases and J gave up 7 bases, with 13 bases separating them. CDR3: CASSSAFWGEKLFF. In nucleotides, the CDR3 is TGTGCCAGCAGTTCCGCCTTCTGGGGTGAAAAACTGTTTTTT.

V is TRBV6-5 and J is TRBJ1-2; a possible D gene is TRBD1 (6 bases). V dropped 6 bases and J dropped 7 bases, with 15 bases sitting between them. This CDR3 has 13 amino acids. Germline CDR1 is MNHEY and CDR2 is SVGAGI. CDR3 residues: CASRPTGSGGYTF. The CDR3 coding sequence is TGTGCCAGCAGGCCTACAGGGTCAGGTGGCTACACCTTC.

The chain's CDR3 is CASSLTGHLSDQPQHF. The CDR3 coding sequence is TGTGCCAGCAGTTTGACGGGACATCTCTCGGATCAGCCCCAGCATTTT. V is TRBV27 and J is TRBJ1-5; D is possibly TRBD1 (6 bases). There are 16 residues in the CDR3. The germline V gene encodes CDR1 MNHEY and CDR2 SMNVEV (reference sequence). The V end was cut by 3 bases, the J end by 5 bases, with 17 bases between.

Here the CDR3 DNA reads TGTGCCAGCAGCCGGACAGGGGACGGCACTGAAGCTTTCTTT. Amino acids: CASSRTGDGTEAFF. The V gene is TRBV7-8, the J gene TRBJ1-1; 9 bases map to TRBD1. Per the germline V gene, CDR1 is SGHVS and CDR2 is FQNEAQ. The CDR3 covers 14 residues. The V gene end was trimmed by 5 bases and the J gene end by 4 bases; junction bases not matched to a gene: 5.

The rearrangement links TRBV14 to TRBJ2-2; 10 bases are shared with TRBD2. With V trimmed by 11 bases and J by 4 bases, 13 bases remained unmatched. This CDR3 comprises 16 residues. Germline CDR1 SGHDN, CDR2 FVKESK. DNA of the CDR3: TGTGCCTCCCGGGCTAGCGGGAGCGGTGGCACCGGGGAGCTGTTTTTT. Encoded protein: CASRASGSGGTGELFF.

The chain links TRBV30 to TRBJ1-1; possible D gene TRBD1, 5 bases. The length of the CDR3 is 15 residues. CDR1 and CDR2 (germline): GTSNPN, SVGIG (reference sequence). V shed 4 bases and J shed 1 base, with 16 bases lying between them. Written as DNA, the CDR3 is TGTGCCTGGAAACGAGCCGGGACGAGGAACACTGAAGCTTTCTTT. Translation: CAWKRAGTRNTEAFF.

The gene calls are TRBV6-5 and TRBJ2-1, with TRBD2 matching 14 bases. Germline V gene data show CDR1 as MNHEY and CDR2 as SVGAGI. There are 20 residues in the CDR3. Unmatched junction bases numbered 15, after V lost 1 base and J lost 7 bases. DNA of the CDR3: TGTGCCAGCAGTTACTTGGTCGGGACTAGCGGGAGTCTGGGAGGAAATGAGCAGTTCTTC. Translated, it gives CASSYLVGTSGSLGGNEQFF.

The rearrangement links TRBV30 to TRBJ1-2, with TRBD1 identical over 10 bases. The germline CDR1 and CDR2 sequences are GTSNPN and SVGIG (reference sequence). The V segment lost 6 bases and the J segment 2 bases; nucleotides outside the gene matches: 9. The CDR3 is made up of 15 amino acids. This CDR3 is CACARLGQGNYGYTF. The CDR3 nucleotides are TGTGCCTGCGCGAGGCTGGGACAGGGGAACTATGGCTACACCTTC.

This chain uses TRBV3-1 with TRBJ2-5; D may be TRBD1 (5 bases). Germline V gene data show CDR1 as LGHDT and CDR2 as YNNKEL (reference sequence). Trimming took 4 bases from V and 3 from J, leaving 6 bases between them. The CDR3 runs to 12 residues. The CDR3 region has the DNA TGTGCCAGCAGCCCACAGGAAGAGACCCAGTACTTC. This sequence encodes CASSPQEETQYF.

This rearrangement joins TRBV3-1 to TRBJ2-7; no definite D call. With 0 bases removed from V and 4 bases from J, the gap between germline ends came to 7 bases. This CDR3 comprises 13 residues. Germline V gene data show CDR1 as LGHDT and CDR2 as YNNKEL (reference sequence). The CDR3 spells CASSQDGNYEQYF. CDR3 sequence (DNA): TGTGCCAGCAGCCAAGACGGTAATTACGAGCAGTACTTC.

In its sample, this clonotype was seen once. This chain joins TRBV6-1 and TRBJ1-5; 7 bases agree with TRBD1. Germline CDR1 reads MNHNS; CDR2 reads SASEGT. V was pared by 6 bases and J by 1 base, with 9 bases of the junction left unmatched. CDR3 length equals 16 residues. CDR3 sequence: CASRVTGDASNQPQHF. As DNA, the CDR3 is TGTGCCAGCAGGGTTACAGGGGACGCGAGCAATCAGCCCCAGCATTTT.

This chain links TRBV20-1 with TRBJ2-7; D might be TRBD1 (6 bases). Per the germline V gene, CDR1 is DFQATT and CDR2 is SNEGSKA (reference sequence). The CDR3 has 12 amino acids. Trimming left V 6 bases short and J 4 bases short, with 13 bases between. The CDR3 region is CSANRETYEQYF. The CDR3 DNA reads as TGCAGTGCAAACAGGGAAACTTACGAGCAGTACTTC.

The chain is built from TRBV6-1 and TRBJ2-7; TRBD1 matches at 8 bases. CDR1 MNHNS and CDR2 SASEGT come from the germline V gene. Trimming at V came to 7 bases and at J to 2 bases, leaving 7 bases not matched to a gene. CDR3 length: 14 amino acids. The CDR3 spells CASNRDRRAYEQYF. The CDR3 region has the DNA TGTGCCAGCAACCGGGACAGGCGCGCCTACGAGCAGTACTTC.